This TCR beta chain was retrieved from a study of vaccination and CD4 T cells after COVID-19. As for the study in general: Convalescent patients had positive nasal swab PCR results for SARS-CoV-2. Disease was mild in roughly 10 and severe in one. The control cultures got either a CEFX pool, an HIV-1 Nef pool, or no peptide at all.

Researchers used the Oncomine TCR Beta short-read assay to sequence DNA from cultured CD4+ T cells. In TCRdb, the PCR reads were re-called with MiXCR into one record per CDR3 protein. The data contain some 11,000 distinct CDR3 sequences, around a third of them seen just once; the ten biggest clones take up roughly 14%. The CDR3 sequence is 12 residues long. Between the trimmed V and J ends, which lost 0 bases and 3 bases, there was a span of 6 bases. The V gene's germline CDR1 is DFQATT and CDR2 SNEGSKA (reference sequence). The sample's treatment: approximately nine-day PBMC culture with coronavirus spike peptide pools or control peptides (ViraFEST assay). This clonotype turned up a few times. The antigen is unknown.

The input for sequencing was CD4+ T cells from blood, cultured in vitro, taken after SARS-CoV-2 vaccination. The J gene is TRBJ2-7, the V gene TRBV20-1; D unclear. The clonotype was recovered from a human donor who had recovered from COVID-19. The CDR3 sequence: CSARDKVYEQYF. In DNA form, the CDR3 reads TGCAGTGCTAGAGATAAGGTCTACGAGCAGTACTTC.